This entry concerns a single T cell receptor (beta chain). Its antigen is still unknown. The data are from a study of tumor-infiltrating lymphocytes in localized non-small cell lung cancer. Study-level results: Each assay used a separate piece of the same tissue. Not all patients were TCR sequenced, owing to tissue quantity.

This table comes from immunoSEQ multiplex PCR, and its TCRdb copy is limited to in-frame clones, with some not included. This sample carries 6,400 or so clones, about 79% of them seen once, and the ten largest clones take about 8%. The CDR3 runs to 16 residues. Germline CDR1 LGHNA, CDR2 YNFKEQ. V lost 3 bases and J lost 4; bases outside the gene matches: 9. The chain uses TRBV4-2 and TRBJ1-1; 9 positions match TRBD1. The clonotype was recovered from a human donor with non-small cell lung cancer. Sequenced material: uninvolved lung tissue not adjacent to the tumor. CDR3 in amino acids: CASSQETGTGFTEAFF. DNA of the CDR3: TGTGCCAGCAGCCAGGAAACCGGGACAGGGTTCACTGAAGCTTTCTTT.